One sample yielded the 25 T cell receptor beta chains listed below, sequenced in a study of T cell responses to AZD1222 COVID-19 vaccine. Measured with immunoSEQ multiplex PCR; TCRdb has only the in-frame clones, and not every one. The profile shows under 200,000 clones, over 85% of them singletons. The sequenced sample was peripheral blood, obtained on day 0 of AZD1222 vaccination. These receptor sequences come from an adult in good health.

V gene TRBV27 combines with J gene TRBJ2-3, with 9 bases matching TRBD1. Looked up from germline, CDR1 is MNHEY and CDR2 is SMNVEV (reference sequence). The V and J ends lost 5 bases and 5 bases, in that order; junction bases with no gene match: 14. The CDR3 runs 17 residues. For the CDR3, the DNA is TGTGCCAGCAGTCAGCCGGGACAGGGTTTTGGGCGAGATACGCAGTATTTT. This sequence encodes CASSQPGQGFGRDTQYF.

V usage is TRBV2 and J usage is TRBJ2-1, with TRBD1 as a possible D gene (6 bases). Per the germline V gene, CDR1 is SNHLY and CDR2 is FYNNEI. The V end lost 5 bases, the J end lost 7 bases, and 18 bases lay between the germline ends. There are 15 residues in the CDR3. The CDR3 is CASSWTAITSNEQFF. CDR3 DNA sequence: TGTGCCAGCAGTTGGACAGCGATTACGTCGAATGAGCAGTTCTTC.

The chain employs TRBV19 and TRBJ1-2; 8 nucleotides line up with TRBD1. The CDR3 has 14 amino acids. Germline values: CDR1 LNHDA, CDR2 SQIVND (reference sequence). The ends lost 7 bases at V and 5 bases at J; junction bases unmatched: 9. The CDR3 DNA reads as TGTGCCAGTACTACTAGCCGGGACAGGTATGGCTACACCTTC. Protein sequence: CASTTSRDRYGYTF. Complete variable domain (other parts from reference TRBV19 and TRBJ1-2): DGGITQSPKYLFRKEGQNVTLSCEQNLNHDAMYWYRQDPGQGLRLIYYSQIVNDFQKGDIAEGYSVSREKKESFPLTVTSAQKNPTAFYLCASTTSRDRYGYTFGSGTRLTVV.

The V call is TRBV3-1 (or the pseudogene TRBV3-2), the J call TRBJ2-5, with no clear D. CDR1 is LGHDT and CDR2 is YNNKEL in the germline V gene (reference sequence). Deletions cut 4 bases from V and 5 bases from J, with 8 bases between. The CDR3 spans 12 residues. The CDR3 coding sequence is TGTGCCAGCAGCCCTGCGTGGGAGACCCAGTACTTC. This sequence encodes CASSPAWETQYF.

The DNA for the CDR3 is TGTGCCAGTGGCGACCGGGACAGAGGGGATAGCAATCAGCCCCAGCATTTT. It specifies CASGDRDRGDSNQPQHF. J is TRBJ1-5 and V is TRBV19; TRBD1 aligns across 7 bases. This CDR3 region has 17 residues. The germline CDR1 and CDR2 sequences are LNHDA and SQIVND (reference sequence). V was clipped by 8 bases and J by 0 bases; unmatched bases: 13.

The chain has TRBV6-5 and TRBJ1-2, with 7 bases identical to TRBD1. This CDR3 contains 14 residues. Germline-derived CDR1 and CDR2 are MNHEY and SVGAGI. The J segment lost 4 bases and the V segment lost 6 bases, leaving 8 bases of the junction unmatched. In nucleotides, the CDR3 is TGTGCCAGCAGACCTGACAGGGAAACCTATGGCTACACCTTC. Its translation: CASRPDRETYGYTF.

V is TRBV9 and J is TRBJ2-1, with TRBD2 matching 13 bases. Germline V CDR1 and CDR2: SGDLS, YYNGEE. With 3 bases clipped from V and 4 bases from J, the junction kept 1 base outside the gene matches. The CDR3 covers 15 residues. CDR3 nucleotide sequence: TGTGCCAGCAGCGGGGGACTAGCGGGATACAATGAGCAGTTCTTC. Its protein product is CASSGGLAGYNEQFF.

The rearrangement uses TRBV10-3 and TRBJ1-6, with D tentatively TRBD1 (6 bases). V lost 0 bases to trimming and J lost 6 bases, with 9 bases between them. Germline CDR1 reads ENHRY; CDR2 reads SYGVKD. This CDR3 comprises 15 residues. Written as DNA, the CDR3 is TGTGCCATCAGTGAGTCGGTCAGGGGTAATTCACCCCTCCACTTT. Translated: CAISESVRGNSPLHF.

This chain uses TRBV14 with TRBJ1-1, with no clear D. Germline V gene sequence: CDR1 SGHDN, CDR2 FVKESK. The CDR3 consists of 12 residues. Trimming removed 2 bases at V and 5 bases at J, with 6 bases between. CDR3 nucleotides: TGTGCCAGCAGCCAACAGTCAACTGAAGCTTTCTTT. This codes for CASSQQSTEAFF.

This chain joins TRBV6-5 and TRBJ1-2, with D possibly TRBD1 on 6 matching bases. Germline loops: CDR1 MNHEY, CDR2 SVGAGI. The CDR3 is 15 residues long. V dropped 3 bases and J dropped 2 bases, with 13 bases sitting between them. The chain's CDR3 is CASSYLSGVNYGYTF. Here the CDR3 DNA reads TGTGCCAGCAGTTATTTGTCAGGGGTGAACTATGGCTACACCTTC.

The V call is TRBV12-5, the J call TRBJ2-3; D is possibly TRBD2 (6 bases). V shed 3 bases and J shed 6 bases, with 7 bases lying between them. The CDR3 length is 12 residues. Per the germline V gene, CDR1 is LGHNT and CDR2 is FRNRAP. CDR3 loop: CASGFREDTQYF. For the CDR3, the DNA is TGTGCTAGTGGTTTCCGGGAGGATACGCAGTATTTT.

The CDR3 DNA is TGTGCCTGGAGCTTGGGACAGGGCGTTTCACCCCTCCACTTT. Protein product: CAWSLGQGVSPLHF. V is TRBV30 and J is TRBJ1-6; TRBD1 aligns across 9 bases. With V trimmed by 3 bases and J by 9 bases, 6 bases remained unmatched. Germline loops: CDR1 GTSNPN, CDR2 SVGIG (reference sequence). The CDR3 sequence is 14 residues long.

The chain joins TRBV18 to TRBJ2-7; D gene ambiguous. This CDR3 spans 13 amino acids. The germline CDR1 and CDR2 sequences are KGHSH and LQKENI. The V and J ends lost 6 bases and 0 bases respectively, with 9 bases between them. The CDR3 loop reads CASSAPSSYEQYF. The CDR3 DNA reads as TGTGCCAGCTCCGCTCCGAGCTCCTACGAGCAGTACTTC.

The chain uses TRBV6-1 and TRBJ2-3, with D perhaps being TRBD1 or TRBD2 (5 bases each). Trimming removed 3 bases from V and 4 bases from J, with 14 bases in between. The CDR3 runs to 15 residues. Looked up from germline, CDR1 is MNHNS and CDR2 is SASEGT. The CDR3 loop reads CASSDPGTFSDTQYF. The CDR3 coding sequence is TGTGCCAGCAGTGACCCAGGGACCTTCTCAGATACGCAGTATTTT.

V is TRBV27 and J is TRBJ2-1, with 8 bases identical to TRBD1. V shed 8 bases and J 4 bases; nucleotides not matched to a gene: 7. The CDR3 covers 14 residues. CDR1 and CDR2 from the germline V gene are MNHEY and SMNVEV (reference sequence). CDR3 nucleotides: TGTGCCAGCCACGGACAGGGTCAATACAATGAGCAGTTCTTC. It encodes CASHGQGQYNEQFF.

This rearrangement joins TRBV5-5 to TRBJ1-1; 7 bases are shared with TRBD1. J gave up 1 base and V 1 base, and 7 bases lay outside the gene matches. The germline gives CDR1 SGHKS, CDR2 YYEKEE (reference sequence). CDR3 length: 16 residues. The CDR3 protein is CASSLLGTAKNTEAFF. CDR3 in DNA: TGTGCCAGCAGCTTGCTTGGGACAGCCAAGAACACTGAAGCTTTCTTT.

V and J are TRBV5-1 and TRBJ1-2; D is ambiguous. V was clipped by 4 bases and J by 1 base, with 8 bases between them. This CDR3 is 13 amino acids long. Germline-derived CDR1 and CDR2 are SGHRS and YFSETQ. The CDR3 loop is CASSPAYNYGYTF. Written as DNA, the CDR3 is TGCGCCAGCAGCCCAGCGTATAACTATGGCTACACCTTC.

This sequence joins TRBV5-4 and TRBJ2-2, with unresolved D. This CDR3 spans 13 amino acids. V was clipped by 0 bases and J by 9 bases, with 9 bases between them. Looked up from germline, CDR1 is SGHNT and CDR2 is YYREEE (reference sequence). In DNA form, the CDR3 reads TGTGCCAGCAGCTTGGAACCGTTCCGGGAGCTGTTTTTT. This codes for CASSLEPFRELFF. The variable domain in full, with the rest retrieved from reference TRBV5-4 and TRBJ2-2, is ETGVTQSPTHLIKTRGQQVTLRCSSQSGHNTVSWYQQALGQGPQFIFQYYREEENGRGNFPPRFSGLQFPNYSSELNVNALELDDSALYLCASSLEPFRELFFGEGSRLTVL.

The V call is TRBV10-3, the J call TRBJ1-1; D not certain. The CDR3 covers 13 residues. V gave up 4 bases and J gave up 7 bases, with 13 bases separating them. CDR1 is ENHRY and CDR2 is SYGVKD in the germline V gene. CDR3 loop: CAISGITTNEAFF. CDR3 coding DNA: TGTGCCATCAGTGGAATAACTACAAATGAAGCTTTCTTT.

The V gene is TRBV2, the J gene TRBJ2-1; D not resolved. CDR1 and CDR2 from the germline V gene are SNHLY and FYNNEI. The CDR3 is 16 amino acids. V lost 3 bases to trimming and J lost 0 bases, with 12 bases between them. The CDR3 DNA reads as TGTGCCAGCAGTGATTCGGATACCGACTCCTACAATGAGCAGTTCTTC. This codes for CASSDSDTDSYNEQFF.

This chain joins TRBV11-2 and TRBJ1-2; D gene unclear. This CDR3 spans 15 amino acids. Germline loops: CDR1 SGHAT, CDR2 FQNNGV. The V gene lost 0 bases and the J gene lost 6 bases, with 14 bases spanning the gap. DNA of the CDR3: TGTGCCAGCAGCTTAGATCCCGGCCTGGTGGATGGCTACACCTTC. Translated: CASSLDPGLVDGYTF.

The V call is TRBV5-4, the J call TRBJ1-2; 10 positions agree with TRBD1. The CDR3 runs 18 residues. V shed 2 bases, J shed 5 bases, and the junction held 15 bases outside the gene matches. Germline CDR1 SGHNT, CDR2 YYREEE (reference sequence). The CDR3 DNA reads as TGTGCCAGCAGCTTAGAAGGGACAGGGGTCCCCTCCTCTTATGGCTACACCTTC. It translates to CASSLEGTGVPSSYGYTF. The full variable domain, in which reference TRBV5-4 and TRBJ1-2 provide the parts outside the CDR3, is ETGVTQSPTHLIKTRGQQVTLRCSSQSGHNTVSWYQQALGQGPQFIFQYYREEENGRGNFPPRFSGLQFPNYSSELNVNALELDDSALYLCASSLEGTGVPSSYGYTFGSGTRLTVV.

CDR3 DNA: TGTGCCAGCAGTTACGAACAGGGAAACACTGAAGCTTTCTTT. Protein product: CASSYEQGNTEAFF. The V call is TRBV6-5, the J call TRBJ1-1, with D maybe TRBD1 (6 bases). CDR1 MNHEY and CDR2 SVGAGI come from the germline V gene. Trimming removed 2 bases at V and 2 bases at J, with 9 bases between. The CDR3 covers 14 residues.

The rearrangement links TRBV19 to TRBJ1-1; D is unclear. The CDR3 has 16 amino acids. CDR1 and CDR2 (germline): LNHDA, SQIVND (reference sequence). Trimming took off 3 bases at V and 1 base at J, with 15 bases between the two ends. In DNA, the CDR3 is TGTGCCAGTAGTATTTGGGGTAAGAGCGAGAACACTGAAGCTTTCTTT. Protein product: CASSIWGKSENTEAFF.

CDR3: CASSPQRTGMLSDGYTF. The CDR3 nucleotides are TGTGCCAGCTCACCACAGAGGACAGGGATGCTTTCGGATGGCTACACCTTC. The chain is built from TRBV18 and TRBJ1-2; the match to TRBD1 covers 8 bases. CDR1 and CDR2 (germline): KGHSH, LQKENI. The V gene end was trimmed by 1 base and the J gene end by 6 bases; junction bases not matched to a gene: 13. The CDR3 runs to 17 residues.